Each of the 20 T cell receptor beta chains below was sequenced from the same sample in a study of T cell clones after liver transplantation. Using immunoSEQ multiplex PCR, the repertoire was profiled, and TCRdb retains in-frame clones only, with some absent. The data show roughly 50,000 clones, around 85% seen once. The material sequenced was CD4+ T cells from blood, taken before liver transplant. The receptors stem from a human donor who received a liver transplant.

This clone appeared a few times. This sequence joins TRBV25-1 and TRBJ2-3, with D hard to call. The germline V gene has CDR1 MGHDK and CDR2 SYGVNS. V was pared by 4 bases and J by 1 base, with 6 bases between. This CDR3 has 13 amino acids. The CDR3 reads CASSVRGTDTQYF. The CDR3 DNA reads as TGTGCCAGCAGTGTCCGTGGCACAGATACGCAGTATTTT. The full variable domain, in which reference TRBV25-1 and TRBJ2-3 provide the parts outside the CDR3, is EADIYQTPRYLVIGTGKKITLECSQTMGHDKMYWYQQDPGMELHLIHYSYGVNSTEKGDLSSESTVSRIRTEHFPLTLESARPSHTSQYLCASSVRGTDTQYFGPGTRLTVL.

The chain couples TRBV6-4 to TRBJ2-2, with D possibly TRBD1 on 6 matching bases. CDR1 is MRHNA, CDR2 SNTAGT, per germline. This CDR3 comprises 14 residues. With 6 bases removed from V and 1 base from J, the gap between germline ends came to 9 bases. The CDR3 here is CASRGARNTGELFF. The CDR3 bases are TGTGCCAGCAGGGGGGCGAGGAACACCGGGGAGCTGTTTTTT.

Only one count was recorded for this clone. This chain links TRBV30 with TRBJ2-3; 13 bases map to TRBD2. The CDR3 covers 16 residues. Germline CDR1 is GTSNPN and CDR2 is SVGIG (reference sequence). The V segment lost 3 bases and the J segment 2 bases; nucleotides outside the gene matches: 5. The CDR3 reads CAWSPGLAGVTDTQYF. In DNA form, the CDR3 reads TGTGCCTGGAGCCCCGGACTAGCGGGAGTCACAGATACGCAGTATTTT.

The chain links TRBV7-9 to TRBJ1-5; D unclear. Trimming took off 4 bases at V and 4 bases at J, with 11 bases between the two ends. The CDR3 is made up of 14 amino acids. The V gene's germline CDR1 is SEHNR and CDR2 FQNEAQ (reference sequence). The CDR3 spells CASSYSIDNQPQHF. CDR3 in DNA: TGTGCCAGCAGCTACTCGATTGATAATCAGCCCCAGCATTTT. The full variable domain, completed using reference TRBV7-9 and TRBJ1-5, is DTGVSQNPRHKITKRGQNVTFRCDPISEHNRLYWYRQTLGQGPEFLTYFQNEAQLEKSRLLSDRFSAERPKGSFSTLEIQRTEQGDSAMYLCASSYSIDNQPQHFGDGTRLSIL.

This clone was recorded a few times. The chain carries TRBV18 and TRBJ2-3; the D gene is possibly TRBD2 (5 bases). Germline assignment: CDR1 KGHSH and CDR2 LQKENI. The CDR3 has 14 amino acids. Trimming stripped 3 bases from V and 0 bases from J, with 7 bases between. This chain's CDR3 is CASSPRTSTDTQYF. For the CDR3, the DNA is TGTGCCAGCTCACCCCGGACTAGCACAGATACGCAGTATTTT.

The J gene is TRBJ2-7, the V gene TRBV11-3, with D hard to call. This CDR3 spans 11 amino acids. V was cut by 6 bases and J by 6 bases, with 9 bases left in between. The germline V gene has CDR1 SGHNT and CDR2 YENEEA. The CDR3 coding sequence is TGTGCCAGCAGGCACGGTACCGAGCAGTACTTC. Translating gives CASRHGTEQYF.

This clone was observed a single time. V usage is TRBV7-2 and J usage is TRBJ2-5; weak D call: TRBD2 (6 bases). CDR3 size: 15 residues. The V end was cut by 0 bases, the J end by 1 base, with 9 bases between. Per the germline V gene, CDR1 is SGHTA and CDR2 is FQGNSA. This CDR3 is CASSLASSGQETQYF. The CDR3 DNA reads TGTGCCAGCAGCTTAGCGAGTAGCGGCCAAGAGACCCAGTACTTC.

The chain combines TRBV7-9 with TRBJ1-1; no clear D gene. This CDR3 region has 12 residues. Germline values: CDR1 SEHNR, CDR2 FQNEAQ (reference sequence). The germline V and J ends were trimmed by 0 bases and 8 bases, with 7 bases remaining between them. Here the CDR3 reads CASSLAVGEAFF. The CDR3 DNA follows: TGTGCCAGCAGCTTAGCGGTCGGCGAAGCTTTCTTT.

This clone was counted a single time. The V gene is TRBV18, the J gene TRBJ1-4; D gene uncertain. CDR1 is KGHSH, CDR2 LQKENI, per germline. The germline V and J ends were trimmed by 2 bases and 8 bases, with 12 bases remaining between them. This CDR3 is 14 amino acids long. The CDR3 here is CASSPAGDGEKLFF. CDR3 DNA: TGTGCCAGCTCACCAGCCGGGGATGGCGAAAAACTGTTTTTT.

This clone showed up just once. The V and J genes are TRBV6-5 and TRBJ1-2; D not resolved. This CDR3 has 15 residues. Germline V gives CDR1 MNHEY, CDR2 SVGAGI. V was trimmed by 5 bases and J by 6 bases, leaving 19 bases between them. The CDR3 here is CASSVPGRISHGYTF. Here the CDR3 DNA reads TGTGCCAGCAGTGTACCTGGGAGGATTAGCCATGGCTACACCTTC.

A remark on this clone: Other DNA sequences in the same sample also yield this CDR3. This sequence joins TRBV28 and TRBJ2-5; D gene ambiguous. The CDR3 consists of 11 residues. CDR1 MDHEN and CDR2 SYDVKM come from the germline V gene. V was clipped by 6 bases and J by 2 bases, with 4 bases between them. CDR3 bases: TGTGCCAGCAGCGCGCAAGAGACCCAGTACTTC. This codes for CASSAQETQYF.

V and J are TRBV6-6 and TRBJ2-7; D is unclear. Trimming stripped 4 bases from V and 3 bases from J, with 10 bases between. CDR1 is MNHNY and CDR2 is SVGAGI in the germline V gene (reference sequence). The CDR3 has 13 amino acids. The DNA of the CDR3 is TGTGCCAGCAGTTCGCACATTAGCTACGAGCAGTACTTC. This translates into CASSSHISYEQYF.

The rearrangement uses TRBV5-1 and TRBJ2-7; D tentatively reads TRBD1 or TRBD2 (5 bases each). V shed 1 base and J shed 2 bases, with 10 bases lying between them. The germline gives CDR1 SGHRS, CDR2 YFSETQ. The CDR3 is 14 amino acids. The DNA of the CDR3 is TGCGCCAGCAGCTTGAGAGGGGATCCCTACGAGCAGTACTTC. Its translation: CASSLRGDPYEQYF.

For the CDR3, the DNA is TGCGCCAGCAGCTTGGACGGGGGGCCGGGTGAAAAACTGTTTTTT. This sequence encodes CASSLDGGPGEKLFF. The chain carries TRBV5-1 and TRBJ1-4; D may be TRBD1 (6 bases). This CDR3 comprises 15 residues. Trimming removed 0 bases from V and 7 bases from J, with 13 bases in between. Germline CDR1 SGHRS, CDR2 YFSETQ. Using reference TRBV5-1 and TRBJ1-4 for the parts outside the CDR3, the full variable domain is KAGVTQTPRYLIKTRGQQVTLSCSPISGHRSVSWYQQTPGQGLQFLFEYFSETQRNKGNFPGRFSGRQFSNSRSEMNVSTLELGDSALYLCASSLDGGPGEKLFFGSGTQLSVL.

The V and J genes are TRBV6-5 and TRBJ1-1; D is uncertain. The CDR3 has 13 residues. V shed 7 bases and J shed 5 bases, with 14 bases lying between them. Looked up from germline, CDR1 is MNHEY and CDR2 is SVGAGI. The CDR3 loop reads CASTGRSRTEAFF. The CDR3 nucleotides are TGTGCCAGCACCGGACGGTCAAGGACTGAAGCTTTCTTT.

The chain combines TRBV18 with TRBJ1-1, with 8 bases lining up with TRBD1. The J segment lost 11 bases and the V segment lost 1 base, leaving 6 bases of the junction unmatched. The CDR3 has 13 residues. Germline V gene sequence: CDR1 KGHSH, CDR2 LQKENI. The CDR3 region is CASSPQDRVRAFF. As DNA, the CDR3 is TGTGCCAGCTCACCACAGGACAGGGTCCGGGCTTTCTTT.

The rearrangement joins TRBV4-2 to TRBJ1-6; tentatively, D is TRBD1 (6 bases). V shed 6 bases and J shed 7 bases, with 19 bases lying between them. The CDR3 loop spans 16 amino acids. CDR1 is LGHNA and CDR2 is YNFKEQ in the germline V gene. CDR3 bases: TGTGCCAGCAGTCGCGGAGGGAACAGGGAAAATTCACCCCTCCACTTT. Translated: CASSRGGNRENSPLHF.

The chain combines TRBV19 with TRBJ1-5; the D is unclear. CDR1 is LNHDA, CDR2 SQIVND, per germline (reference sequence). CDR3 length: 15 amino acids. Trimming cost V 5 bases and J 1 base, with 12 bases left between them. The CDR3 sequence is CASSSGWESNQPQHF. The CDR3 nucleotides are TGTGCCAGTAGTTCGGGGTGGGAAAGCAATCAGCCCCAGCATTTT.

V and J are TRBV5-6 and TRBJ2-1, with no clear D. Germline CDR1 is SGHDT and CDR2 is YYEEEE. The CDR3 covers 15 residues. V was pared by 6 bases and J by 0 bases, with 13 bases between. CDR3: CASTNGPGSYNEQFF. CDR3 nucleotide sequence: TGTGCCAGCACAAACGGGCCTGGCTCCTACAATGAGCAGTTCTTC.

The CDR3 spells CACCLTGSRTEAFF. As DNA, the CDR3 is TGTGCTTGTTGCCTGACAGGTTCCAGAACTGAAGCTTTCTTT. The chain recombines TRBV19 with TRBJ1-1, with D possibly TRBD1 on 6 matching bases. This CDR3 spans 14 amino acids. Germline CDR1 is LNHDA and CDR2 is SQIVND (reference sequence).